This T cell receptor beta chain is drawn from a study of blood T cell repertoires in COVID-19. The repertoire was sequenced with immunoSEQ multiplex PCR; TCRdb's copy has only in-frame clones and lacks some. Among tens of thousands of clones, approximately 81% were seen once, and the ten largest hold around 3.7%. V was clipped by 6 bases and J by 6 bases, with 20 bases between them. Germline-derived CDR1 and CDR2 are SGDLS and YYNGEE. The CDR3 is 15 amino acids. The clonotype comes from a woman in her thirties or forties with acute COVID-19. The sample taken for sequencing was PBMCs or T cells enriched from blood (not recorded which). J is TRBJ2-3 and V is TRBV9; the D gene is possibly TRBD1 (6 bases). Written as DNA, the CDR3 is TGTGCCAGCACAAGACAGGATATTATGGTTGATACGCAGTATTTT. It is translated as CASTRQDIMVDTQYF.